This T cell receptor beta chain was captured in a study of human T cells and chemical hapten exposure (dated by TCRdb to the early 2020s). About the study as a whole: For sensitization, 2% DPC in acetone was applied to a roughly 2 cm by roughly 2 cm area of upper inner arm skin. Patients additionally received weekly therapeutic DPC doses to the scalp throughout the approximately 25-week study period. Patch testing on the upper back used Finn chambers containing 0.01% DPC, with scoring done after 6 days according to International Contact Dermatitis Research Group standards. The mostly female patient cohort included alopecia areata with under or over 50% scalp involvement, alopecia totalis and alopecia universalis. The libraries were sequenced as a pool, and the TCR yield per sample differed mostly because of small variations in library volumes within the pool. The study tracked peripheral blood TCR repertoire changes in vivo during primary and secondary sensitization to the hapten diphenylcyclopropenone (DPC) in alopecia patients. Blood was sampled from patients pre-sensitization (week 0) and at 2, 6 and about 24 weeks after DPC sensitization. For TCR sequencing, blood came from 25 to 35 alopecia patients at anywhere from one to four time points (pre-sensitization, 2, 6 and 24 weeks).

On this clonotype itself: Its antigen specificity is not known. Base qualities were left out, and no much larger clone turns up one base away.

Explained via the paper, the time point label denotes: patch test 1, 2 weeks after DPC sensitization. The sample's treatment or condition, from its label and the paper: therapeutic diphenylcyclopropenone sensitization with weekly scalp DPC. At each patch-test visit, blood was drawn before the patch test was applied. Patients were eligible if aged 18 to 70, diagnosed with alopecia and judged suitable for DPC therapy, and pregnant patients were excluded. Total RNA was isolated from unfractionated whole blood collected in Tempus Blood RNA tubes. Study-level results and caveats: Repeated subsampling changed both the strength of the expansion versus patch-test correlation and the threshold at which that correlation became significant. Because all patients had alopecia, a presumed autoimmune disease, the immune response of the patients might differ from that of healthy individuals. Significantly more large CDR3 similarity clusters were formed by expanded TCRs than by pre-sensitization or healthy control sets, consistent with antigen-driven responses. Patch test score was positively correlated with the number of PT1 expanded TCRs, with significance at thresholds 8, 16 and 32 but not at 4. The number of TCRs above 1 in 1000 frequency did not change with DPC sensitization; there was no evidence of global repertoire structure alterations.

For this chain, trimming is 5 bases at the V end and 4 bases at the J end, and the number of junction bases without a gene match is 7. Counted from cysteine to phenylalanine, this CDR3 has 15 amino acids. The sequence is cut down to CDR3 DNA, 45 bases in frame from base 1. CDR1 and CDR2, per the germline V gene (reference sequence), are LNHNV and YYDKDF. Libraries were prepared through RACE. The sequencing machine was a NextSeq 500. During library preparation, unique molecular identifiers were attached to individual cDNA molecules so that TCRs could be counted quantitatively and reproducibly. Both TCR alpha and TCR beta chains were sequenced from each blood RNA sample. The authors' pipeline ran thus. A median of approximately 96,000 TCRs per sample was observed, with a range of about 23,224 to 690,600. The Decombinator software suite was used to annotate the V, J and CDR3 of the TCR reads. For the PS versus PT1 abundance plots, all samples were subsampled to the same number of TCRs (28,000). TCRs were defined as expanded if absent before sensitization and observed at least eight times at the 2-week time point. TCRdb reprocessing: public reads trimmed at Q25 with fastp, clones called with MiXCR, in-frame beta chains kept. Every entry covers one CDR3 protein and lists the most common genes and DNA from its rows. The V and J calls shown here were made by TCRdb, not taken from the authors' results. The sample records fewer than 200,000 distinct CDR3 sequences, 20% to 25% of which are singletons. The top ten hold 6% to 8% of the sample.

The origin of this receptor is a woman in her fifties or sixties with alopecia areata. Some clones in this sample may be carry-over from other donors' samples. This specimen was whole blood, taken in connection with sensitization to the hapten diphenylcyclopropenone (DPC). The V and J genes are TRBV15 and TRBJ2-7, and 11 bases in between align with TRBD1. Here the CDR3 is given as CATSRPDRGLYEQYF. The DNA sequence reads TGTGCCACCAGCCGCCCGGACAGGGGGCTGTACGAGCAGTACTTC. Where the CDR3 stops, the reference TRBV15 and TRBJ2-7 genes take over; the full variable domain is DAMVIQNPRYQVTQFGKPVTLSCSQTLNHNVMYWYQQKSSQAPKLLFHYYDKDFNNEADTPDNFQSRRPNTSFCFLDIRSPGLGDTAMYLCATSRPDRGLYEQYFGPGTRLTVT.